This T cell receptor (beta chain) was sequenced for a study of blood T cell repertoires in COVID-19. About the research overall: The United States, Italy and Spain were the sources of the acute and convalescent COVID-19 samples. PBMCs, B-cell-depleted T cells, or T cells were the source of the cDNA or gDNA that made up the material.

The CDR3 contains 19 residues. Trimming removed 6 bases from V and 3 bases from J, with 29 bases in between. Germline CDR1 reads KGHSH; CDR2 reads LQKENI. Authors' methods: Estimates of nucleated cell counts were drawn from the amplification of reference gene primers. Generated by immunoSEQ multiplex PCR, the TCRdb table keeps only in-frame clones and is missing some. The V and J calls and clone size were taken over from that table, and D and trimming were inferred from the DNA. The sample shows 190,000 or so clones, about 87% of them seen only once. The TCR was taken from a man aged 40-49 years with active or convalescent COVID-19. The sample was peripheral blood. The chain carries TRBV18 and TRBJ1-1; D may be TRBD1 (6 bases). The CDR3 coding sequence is TGTGCCAGCTCCCACTCGAGGGGGGGCGGAGGAGGTACGGACACTGAAGCTTTCTTT. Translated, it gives CASSHSRGGGGGTDTEAFF.